This TCR beta chain was recovered during a study of T cell repertoires in cytomegalovirus infection. Study context: CMV infection and matching HLA type were both indicated by public TCR beta signatures. Findings of the study overall: The ex vivo response showed dominance by HLA-C-restricted CMV-specific TCR beta clonotypes. Carriers of CMV and the relevant HLA type were discriminated by public TCR beta frequency.

V lost 2 bases to trimming and J lost 7 bases, with 14 bases between them. There are 14 residues in the CDR3. One entry per CDR3 protein results from TCRdb running MiXCR on the reads. Seen here are fewer than 650,000 distinct CDR3 sequences, 40% observed once, and the top ten hold about 48%. Comment on this clonotype: Its antigen is not identified.

This sequence was found in a human donor in good health (CMV status not recorded). Some clones in this sample may be carry-over from other donors' samples. The material sequenced was cultured PBMCs, taken from culture after CMV antigen stimulation. This rearrangement joins TRBV12-3 or TRBV12-4 to TRBJ1-1; perhaps TRBD1 as D (6 bases). The CDR3 protein is CASSLRAGVSEAFF. The DNA of the CDR3 is TGTGCCAGCAGTTTAAGGGCAGGGGTGAGTGAAGCTTTCTTT.